The clone carrying this T cell receptor (beta chain) is deemed medium-sized. These data are taken from a study of sequential checkpoint blockade in melanoma. About the study: First-line arms were nivolumab then ipilimumab, or the reverse, randomized 1:1. After both sequences, patients received maintenance nivolumab. TCRbeta immunosequencing was performed on DNA from approximately 93 pretreatment melanoma tumor samples.

This table comes from immunoSEQ multiplex PCR, and its TCRdb copy is limited to in-frame clones, with some not included. The repertoire holds fewer than 9,500 clones, with roughly a quarter as singletons. Regarding treatment: randomized to nivolumab then ipilimumab (arm A) or the reverse (arm B). CDR1 SGDLS and CDR2 YYNGEE come from the germline V gene. CDR3 length: 16 residues. J gave up 5 bases and V 3 bases, and 6 bases lay outside the gene matches. The starting material was tumor tissue (inferred from file names), obtained from a patient given nivolumab and ipilimumab in sequence. The TCR originated in a human donor with melanoma. This chain joins TRBV9 and TRBJ2-6, with 9 positions matching TRBD1. CDR3 region: CASSGTGAHWANVLTF. CDR3 DNA: TGTGCCAGCAGCGGGACAGGGGCCCACTGGGCCAACGTCCTGACTTTC.